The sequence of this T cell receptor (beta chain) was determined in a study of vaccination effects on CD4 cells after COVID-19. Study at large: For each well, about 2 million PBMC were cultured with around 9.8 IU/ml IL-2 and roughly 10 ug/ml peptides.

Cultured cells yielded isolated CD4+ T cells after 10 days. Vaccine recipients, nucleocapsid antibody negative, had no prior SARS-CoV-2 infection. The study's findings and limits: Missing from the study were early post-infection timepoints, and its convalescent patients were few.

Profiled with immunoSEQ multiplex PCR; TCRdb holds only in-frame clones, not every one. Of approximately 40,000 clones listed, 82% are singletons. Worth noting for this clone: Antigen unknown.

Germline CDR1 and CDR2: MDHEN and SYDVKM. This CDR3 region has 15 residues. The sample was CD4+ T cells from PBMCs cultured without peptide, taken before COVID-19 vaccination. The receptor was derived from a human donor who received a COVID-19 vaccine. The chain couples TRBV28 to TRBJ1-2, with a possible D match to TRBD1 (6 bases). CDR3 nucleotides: TGTGCTGGGGGGCCCCCGGGGGAATATAACTATGGCTACACCTTC. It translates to CAGGPPGEYNYGYTF.